Listed below are T cell receptor beta chains from one sample, sequenced in a study of T cell responses to AZD1222 COVID-19 vaccine. Clones were sequenced by immunoSEQ multiplex PCR, and TCRdb holds only the in-frame ones, with some missing. The data show 150,000 or so clones, over 85% seen once. The source was peripheral blood, collected on day 0 of AZD1222 vaccination. Every receptor here comes from an adult in good health. Both conserved end residues are part of each CDR3. Fields, in order: clone size, J gene, CDR3 length, V gene, D gene, CDR3 DNA, CDR3 protein. A D gene is named only where the DNA matches it firmly. Clone size is shown for a subset of rows, as once, few, many or a class of expanded clone.

NA TRBJ1-6 16 TRBV18 TRBD1 TGTGCCAGCTCACTCACCCGGGACAGGGATAATTCACCCCTCCACTTT CASSLTRDRDNSPLHF
NA TRBJ1-4 15 TRBV25-1 NA TGTGCCAGCAGTGAAGAGGGGGGTGGATATGAAAAACTGTTTTTT CASSEEGGGYEKLFF
NA TRBJ1-1 14 TRBV2 NA TGTGCCAGCAGTGGTAAGGCCACGAACACTGAAGCTTTCTTT CASSGKATNTEAFF
few TRBJ2-1 13 TRBV4-1 NA TGCGCCAGCAGCCCAACCCAAAGAAATGAGCAGTTCTTC CASSPTQRNEQFF
NA TRBJ2-2 16 TRBV7-2 NA TGTGCCAGCAACCCTCCAGGGGCGCGGAACACCGGGGAGCTGTTTTTT CASNPPGARNTGELFF
NA TRBJ2-2 14 TRBV24-1 NA TGTGCCACCACCGCCAGCGCGAACACCGGGGAGCTGTTTTTT CATTASANTGELFF
NA TRBJ1-2 13 TRBV28 NA TGTGCCAGCAGTTTAGCGACTAACTATGGCTACACCTTC CASSLATNYGYTF
once TRBJ1-2 13 TRBV2 NA TGTGCCAGCAGTGAAATTCCCGGGAACGGCTACACCTTC CASSEIPGNGYTF
once TRBJ1-1 13 TRBV6-5 NA TGTGCCAGCAGGGTGACGGTGAACACTGAAGCTTTCTTT CASRVTVNTEAFF
NA TRBJ1-1 16 TRBV9 NA TGTGCCAGCAGCGCCGACGGGGCAGCTATAAACACTGAAGCTTTCTTT CASSADGAAINTEAFF
NA TRBJ2-7 15 TRBV12-5 NA TGTGCTAGTGGTTTGGGACTGGGGGCGTCCTACGAGCAGTACTTC CASGLGLGASYEQYF
NA TRBJ1-5 14 TRBV18 NA TGTGCCAGCTCACCCTCGAACCACGATCAGCCCCAGCATTTT CASSPSNHDQPQHF
NA TRBJ2-3 15 TRBV5-6 TRBD2 TGTGCCAGCAGCGGGACTAGCGGTCTCACAGATACGCAGTATTTT CASSGTSGLTDTQYF
once TRBJ1-1 11 TRBV14 NA TGTGCCAGCAGCCAGGTGAACAAGCTTTTCTTT CASSQVNKLFF
NA TRBJ2-2 16 TRBV9 TRBD2 TGTGCCAGCAGCCCGCCAACTAGCGTCCTAGTAGGGGAGCTGTTTTTT CASSPPTSVLVGELFF
NA TRBJ1-3 14 TRBV28 NA TGTGCCAGCAGCTATGAGGGGCCGCGAAACACCATATATTTT CASSYEGPRNTIYF
NA TRBJ1-5 16 TRBV27 TRBD1 TGTGCCAGCAGTTCCCATGGACAGGGTTTAGATCAGCCCCAGCATTTT CASSSHGQGLDQPQHF
NA TRBJ1-4 11 TRBV24-1 NA TGTGCCACCAGTAACAGGGAAAAACTGTTTTTT CATSNREKLFF
once TRBJ1-2 13 TRBV7-6 NA TGTGCCAGCAGCTTAGACCAGAACTATGGCTACACCTTC CASSLDQNYGYTF
NA TRBJ1-1 14 TRBV2 NA TGTGCCAGCAGGGAGGACTCTCACGGCACTGAAGCTTTCTTT CASREDSHGTEAFF
NA TRBJ1-2 13 TRBV28 NA TGTGCCACCGCGGTTCGGGCGGAGTATGGCTACACCTTC CATAVRAEYGYTF
once TRBJ2-5 15 TRBV7-3 TRBD1 TGTGCCAGCAGCTCCCATAGGGGGCCGGAAGAGACCCAGTACTTC CASSSHRGPEETQYF
NA TRBJ2-2 14 TRBV14 NA TGTGCCAGCAACCCAGATTCGAACACCGGGGAGCTGTTTTTT CASNPDSNTGELFF
NA TRBJ2-1 18 TRBV6-2/TRBV6-3 TRBD2 TGTGCCAGCAGTCGGCCCCTTAGCGGGGGGGCGAGGACGAATGAGCAGTTCTTC CASSRPLSGGARTNEQFF
NA TRBJ2-4 13 TRBV19 NA TGTGCCAGTAGTGGGGGGCACCAGGGAACTCAGTACTTC CASSGGHQGTQYF
few TRBJ1-2 12 TRBV12-2 NA TGTGCAAGTCGCTCGGAGGAGGACGGCTACACCTTC CASRSEEDGYTF
few TRBJ1-6 15 TRBV28 TRBD1 TGTGCCAGCAGTATACCGGGACAGGGAAGTTCACCCCTCCACTTT CASSIPGQGSSPLHF
NA TRBJ2-3 13 TRBV5-6 NA TGTGCCAGCAGCTTGACGAGCACAGATACGCAGTATTTT CASSLTSTDTQYF
NA TRBJ1-6 14 TRBV28 NA TGTGCCAGCAGTTTTGCGGGCCGAAATTCACCCCTCCACTTT CASSFAGRNSPLHF
NA TRBJ1-2 14 TRBV4-1 TRBD1 TGCGCCAGCAGCCAGTTACAGGGGGGCTATGGCTACACCTTC CASSQLQGGYGYTF
NA TRBJ2-1 18 TRBV12-5 TRBD2 TGTGCTAGTGGTTTGGTCCGACTAGCGGCATTCTCCTACAATGAGCAGTTCTTC CASGLVRLAAFSYNEQFF
NA TRBJ1-1 13 TRBV27 NA TGTGCCAGCAGTCTAGCCGGGAGGGCTGAAGCTTTCTTT CASSLAGRAEAFF
NA TRBJ1-2 15 TRBV19 NA TGTGCCAGTAGTATAGATCAGGGCCCCAGGACTTTACCCCAATTC CASSIDQGPRTLPQF
once TRBJ2-7 15 TRBV29-1 TRBD1 TGCAGCGTCGGAGACCCCGGGACAGCTTCTTACGAGCAGTACTTC CSVGDPGTASYEQYF
NA TRBJ2-3 14 TRBV3-1/TRBV3-2 TRBD2 TGTGCCAGCAGCCAAACGGGGGGGGCAGATACGCAGTATTTT CASSQTGGADTQYF
NA TRBJ1-5 17 TRBV19 NA TGTGCCAGTACCCCCCGCTCGGGGCCTTATAGCAATCAGCCCCAGCATTTT CASTPRSGPYSNQPQHF
once TRBJ1-3 15 TRBV6-5 NA TGTGCCAGCAGACCGCCCTCGATGTCTGGAAACACCATATATTTT CASRPPSMSGNTIYF
NA TRBJ2-2 16 TRBV5-1 TRBD2 TGCGCCAGCAGCTTGGGCGGCGGGAGACGCACCGGGGAGCTGTTTTTT CASSLGGGRRTGELFF
NA TRBJ2-1 15 TRBV18 NA TGTGCCAGCTCACCGGATAGGGGGAAACAAACTGAGCAGTTCTTC CASSPDRGKQTEQFF
NA TRBJ2-1 15 TRBV9 TRBD2 TGTGCCAGCAGCGGAGGGGCGGGGGGCTACAATGAGCAGTTCTTC CASSGGAGGYNEQFF
NA TRBJ1-5 15 TRBV30 TRBD1 TGTGCCTACGTGATCGCAGGGGGCAGCAATCAGCCCCAGCATTTT CAYVIAGGSNQPQHF
once TRBJ1-1 12 TRBV19 NA TGTGCCAGTACGCAGCAGAACACTGAAGCTTTCTTT CASTQQNTEAFF
NA TRBJ2-3 15 TRBV6-6 TRBD1 TGTGCCAGCCGCTTCGGACAGGGGGATGGAGATACGCAGTATTTT CASRFGQGDGDTQYF
NA TRBJ1-2 17 TRBV6-2/TRBV6-3 NA TGTGCCAGCAGTAATCCAAACCCGGGACGGCAATCTTATGGCTACACCTTC CASSNPNPGRQSYGYTF
NA TRBJ1-1 14 TRBV7-3 NA TGTGCCAGCAGCCCCGGAGTTGCGAACACTGAAGCTTTCTTT CASSPGVANTEAFF
NA TRBJ1-5 13 TRBV1 NA TGCACCAGCAGCCAAGATATGGGTCAGCCCCAGCATTTT CTSSQDMGQPQHF
NA TRBJ1-2 13 TRBV5-1 NA TGCGCCAGCAGCTTGGAGGAGTACTATGGCTACACCTTC CASSLEEYYGYTF
NA TRBJ2-4 16 TRBV24-1 NA TGTGCCACCAGTGATTTCGACAGGCTCGCCAAAAACATTCAGTACTTC CATSDFDRLAKNIQYF